One sample yielded the 15 T cell receptor beta chains listed below, sequenced in a study of radiation and T cells in renal cell carcinoma. TCRdb's table, derived via immunoSEQ multiplex PCR, lists solely in-frame clones and lacks some. In the table there are about 150,000 clones, about 88% of which are singletons. The time point denotes: blood 4 weeks post-SBRT, at nephrectomy. Treatment denoted: 15 Gy SBRT to primary tumor, nephrectomy 4 weeks later. Sequences were derived from blood, sampled from a patient whose treatment included radiotherapy and nephrectomy. Receptor source: a woman aged 50 to 60 with renal cell carcinoma.

The V and J genes are TRBV29-1 and TRBJ2-3; D may be TRBD1 (6 bases). CDR1 is SQVTM and CDR2 is ANQGSEA in the germline V gene. Trimming took 4 bases from V and 0 from J, leaving 8 bases between them. The CDR3 runs to 13 residues. CDR3 protein: CSVGQGSTDTQYF. As DNA, the CDR3 is TGCAGCGTTGGGCAGGGGAGCACAGATACGCAGTATTTT.

The rearrangement links TRBV5-4 to TRBJ2-5; the D gene is possibly TRBD1 (6 bases). Germline V gene sequence: CDR1 SGHNT, CDR2 YYREEE (reference sequence). The CDR3 sequence is 13 residues long. V lost 6 bases and J lost 0, with 9 bases in between. CDR3 region: CASKAGDQETQYF. Here the CDR3 DNA reads TGTGCCAGCAAGGCAGGGGACCAAGAGACCCAGTACTTC.

In nucleotides, the CDR3 is TGTGCCAGCAGCTTCCTGGGTAGCGGGAGCTACAATGAGCAGTTCTTC. Translating gives CASSFLGSGSYNEQFF. The V and J genes are TRBV7-2 and TRBJ2-1; 9 bases map to TRBD2. The CDR3 sequence is 16 residues long. Germline V CDR1 and CDR2: SGHTA, FQGNSA. The J segment lost 3 bases and the V segment lost 3 bases, leaving 6 bases of the junction unmatched.

This rearrangement joins TRBV4-3 to TRBJ1-5; D ambiguous. The CDR3 is made up of 14 amino acids. In germline, CDR1 is LGHNA, CDR2 YSLEER. V was cut by 3 bases and J by 9 bases, with 15 bases left in between. CDR3 sequence (DNA): TGCGCCAGCAGCCAGGAGGACGGGATCGGGCCCCAGCATTTT. This gives the protein CASSQEDGIGPQHF.

V usage is TRBV28 and J usage is TRBJ1-6; D may be TRBD1 (5 bases). This CDR3 comprises 18 residues. The V gene lost 3 bases and the J gene lost 5 bases, with 20 bases spanning the gap. Germline assignment: CDR1 MDHEN and CDR2 SYDVKM. The CDR3 bases are TGTGCCAGCAGTTTGGTCCCATTATCGGGGGGACATAATTCACCCCTCCACTTT. Its translation: CASSLVPLSGGHNSPLHF.

The V call is TRBV7-3, the J call TRBJ2-3, with D tentatively TRBD2 (7 bases). CDR3 length: 16 residues. Germline loops: CDR1 SGHTA, CDR2 FQGTGA. V dropped 5 bases and J dropped 0 bases, with 15 bases sitting between them. The chain's CDR3 is CASSPLRGASTDTQYF. CDR3 coding DNA: TGTGCCAGCAGCCCCCTACGGGGGGCTAGCACAGATACGCAGTATTTT.

The chain links TRBV30 to TRBJ1-2; the D gene is possibly TRBD1 (6 bases). The CDR3 loop spans 14 amino acids. CDR1 is GTSNPN and CDR2 is SVGIG in the germline V gene (reference sequence). V dropped 3 bases and J dropped 3 bases, with 14 bases sitting between them. The CDR3 nucleotides read TGTGCCTGGAGACTCCCAGGGGTTTACTATGGCTACACCTTC. Its protein product is CAWRLPGVYYGYTF.

This sequence joins TRBV27 and TRBJ2-3; D is uncertain. The CDR3 has 16 amino acids. The V and J ends lost 11 bases and 1 base respectively, with 22 bases between them. CDR1 is MNHEY, CDR2 SMNVEV, per germline (reference sequence). As DNA, the CDR3 is TGTGCCGGATCAGGAAGGAACGGCCGAGGCACAGATACGCAGTATTTT. It translates to CAGSGRNGRGTDTQYF.

This chain joins TRBV4-3 and TRBJ2-5; D not resolved. The DNA end is a closer match to TRBJ2-7, so the J assignment may be wrong. CDR1 is LGHNA, CDR2 YSLEER, per germline. The CDR3 runs 14 residues. The CDR3 nucleotides are TGCGCCAGCAGCCAAGACCTTGAATCCTACGAGCAGTACTTC. As protein: CASSQDLESYEQYF.

The chain carries TRBV4-3 and TRBJ2-3, with 9 bases aligning to TRBD1. V lost 4 bases, J lost 4 bases, and 12 bases stayed unmatched. There are 17 residues in the CDR3. The V gene's germline CDR1 is LGHNA and CDR2 YSLEER. This chain's CDR3 is CASSPREGTGIADTQYF. As DNA, the CDR3 is TGCGCCAGCAGCCCGCGTGAAGGGACAGGGATCGCAGATACGCAGTATTTT.

The chain has TRBV6-1 and TRBJ2-1; TRBD2 aligns across 7 bases. The CDR3 runs 15 residues. Per germline, CDR1 MNHNS and CDR2 SASEGT. Unmatched junction bases numbered 5, after V lost 5 bases and J lost 1 base. The CDR3 sequence is CASSILASSYNEQFF. CDR3 nucleotide sequence: TGTGCCAGCAGTATACTAGCGTCTTCCTACAATGAGCAGTTCTTC.

CDR3 bases: TGTGCCAGCAGCGTAGGAAGAAGGGAGACCCAGTACTTC. Amino acids: CASSVGRRETQYF. V usage is TRBV9 and J usage is TRBJ2-5; D is unclear. The CDR3 runs 13 residues. Per germline, CDR1 SGDLS and CDR2 YYNGEE. V was shortened by 0 bases and J by 5 bases, with 8 bases between the two germline ends. Based on the CDR3 plus reference TRBV9 and TRBJ2-5, the full variable domain is DSGVTQTPKHLITATGQRVTLRCSPRSGDLSVYWYQQSLDQGLQFLIQYYNGEERAKGNILERFSAQQFPDLHSELNLSSLELGDSALYFCASSVGRRETQYFGPGTRLLVL.

This chain uses TRBV11-2 with TRBJ2-2; TRBD1 is a possible D gene (6 bases). This CDR3 spans 17 amino acids. Looked up from germline, CDR1 is SGHAT and CDR2 is FQNNGV. The V end was cut by 4 bases, the J end by 2 bases, with 17 bases between. The DNA of the CDR3 is TGTGCCAGCAGCTCTAGGGGGAGCCCCACAAACACCGGGGAGCTGTTTTTT. Protein sequence: CASSSRGSPTNTGELFF.

The rearrangement links TRBV28 to TRBJ2-3; TRBD2 might be the D (5 bases). Between the trimmed V and J ends, which lost 4 bases and 5 bases, there was a span of 16 bases. CDR3 length: 15 amino acids. CDR1 and CDR2 (germline): MDHEN, SYDVKM. The CDR3 is CASSSASLGGDTQYF. The DNA for the CDR3 is TGTGCCAGCAGTTCGGCGTCACTAGGAGGAGATACGCAGTATTTT.

The V gene is TRBV10-3, the J gene TRBJ2-7; 7 bases align to TRBD1. The CDR3 sequence is 13 residues long. Germline V CDR1 and CDR2: ENHRY, SYGVKD. The trim removed 6 bases at V and 6 bases at J, leaving 8 bases unmatched. The CDR3 DNA sequence: TGTGCCATCAGCGGGACAGTCAAACGCGAGCAGTACTTC. This sequence encodes CAISGTVKREQYF.